Presented here are 28 T cell receptor beta chains from one specimen sequenced in a study of post-analysis software for immune sequencing data. Study findings and constraints: TRBV5-6, TRBV5-1 and TRBV20-1 were among roughly 5 TRBV segments more frequent in patients than controls.

Researchers reported that TCR beta cDNA libraries carried unique molecular identifiers. TCRdb reprocessed the PCR reads with MiXCR, giving one entry per CDR3 protein. Of approximately 350,000 distinct CDR3 sequences listed, approximately 33% are singletons. Their antigens remain unidentified. The specimen sequenced was blood. The source is a girl aged 10-17 years with multiple sclerosis.

This clonotype was seen only a few times. The V and J genes are TRBV5-1 and TRBJ2-7; D possibly corresponds to TRBD1 (5 bases). CDR1 is SGHRS, CDR2 YFSETQ, per germline. Trimming stripped 2 bases from V and 3 bases from J, with 15 bases between. The CDR3 totals 15 residues. Here the CDR3 reads CASSLDRQQRYEQYF. The CDR3 DNA follows: TGCGCCAGCAGCTTAGACCGACAGCAGCGCTACGAGCAGTACTTC.

The J gene is TRBJ2-6, the V gene TRBV20-1; D is possibly TRBD2 (6 bases). The CDR3 consists of 16 residues. Germline-derived CDR1 and CDR2 are DFQATT and SNEGSKA (reference sequence). V was pared by 1 base and J by 4 bases, with 14 bases between. The CDR3, as DNA: TGCAGTGCTAGAGCCGTCCGGGGGTCAGGGGCCAACGTCCTGACTTTC. Protein product: CSARAVRGSGANVLTF.

V and J are TRBV28 and TRBJ1-6; 9 positions agree with TRBD1. The J segment lost 11 bases and the V segment lost 8 bases, leaving 7 bases of the junction unmatched. The CDR3 runs to 13 residues. Per the germline V gene, CDR1 is MDHEN and CDR2 is SYDVKM. In nucleotides, the CDR3 is TGTGCCAGCCTCACAGGGGGCAGGGCACCCCTCCACTTT. Encoded protein: CASLTGGRAPLHF.

This clonotype has just a few counts. The chain carries TRBV9 and TRBJ1-1, with D maybe TRBD1 (5 bases). CDR3 length: 13 amino acids. V was trimmed by 3 bases and J by 1 base, leaving 7 bases between them. The V gene's germline CDR1 is SGDLS and CDR2 YYNGEE. CDR3 in DNA: TGTGCCAGCAGCGGGACATCGAACACTGAAGCTTTCTTT. Encoded protein: CASSGTSNTEAFF.

The CDR3, as DNA: TGCGCCAGCAGCCAAGAACTAGCGGGGGAAGGCGAGCAGTACTTC. Protein: CASSQELAGEGEQYF. This sequence joins TRBV4-3 and TRBJ2-7, with 11 bases fitting TRBD2. The CDR3 has 15 amino acids. J gave up 6 bases and V 0 bases, and 4 bases lay outside the gene matches. Germline values: CDR1 LGHNA, CDR2 YSLEER.

This clonotype came up once. With a much larger clone just one base away, this may be a read error. The chain joins TRBV20-1 to TRBJ2-1; D possibly corresponds to TRBD2 (6 bases). Germline CDR1 reads DFQATT; CDR2 reads SNEGSKA (reference sequence). Trimming stripped 6 bases from V and 10 bases from J, with 13 bases between. The CDR3 spans 11 residues. The CDR3 bases are TGCAGTGCCAGACTAGACCGCGAGCAGTTCTTC. This codes for CSARLDREQFF.

The rearrangement uses TRBV4-3 and TRBJ1-4; D is perhaps TRBD1 (6 bases). Trimming took 0 bases from V and 4 from J, leaving 9 bases between them. The germline V gene encodes CDR1 LGHNA and CDR2 YSLEER. The CDR3 covers 15 residues. CDR3 nucleotide sequence: TGCGCCAGCAGCCAAGATTGGGACATTAATGAAAAACTGTTTTTT. It codes for CASSQDWDINEKLFF.

The chain couples TRBV5-1 to TRBJ2-4; weak D call: TRBD1 (6 bases). Germline V gene lookup returns CDR1 SGHRS and CDR2 YFSETQ. The CDR3 has 14 residues. Trimming cost V 0 bases and J 5 bases, with 9 bases left between them. The chain's CDR3 is CASSLAQGENIQYF. CDR3 in DNA: TGCGCCAGCAGCTTGGCACAGGGCGAAAACATTCAGTACTTC.

This clonotype came up a few times. The chain joins TRBV10-3 to TRBJ2-5; D is perhaps TRBD1 or TRBD2 (5 bases each). Trimming removed 2 bases from V and 5 bases from J, with 15 bases in between. Germline CDR1 is ENHRY and CDR2 is SYGVKD. The CDR3 is 15 residues long. CDR3 nucleotide sequence: TGTGCCATCAGTGAGGGCTCGCGAGGGGTTGAGACCCAGTACTTC. Amino acid sequence: CAISEGSRGVETQYF.

The chain employs TRBV3-1 and TRBJ2-3; no reliable D call. There are 16 residues in the CDR3. The V end lost 0 bases, the J end lost 2 bases, and 12 bases lay between the germline ends. Germline CDR1 reads LGHDT; CDR2 reads YNNKEL (reference sequence). CDR3 loop: CASSQDPNLNTDTQYF. The CDR3 DNA sequence: TGTGCCAGCAGCCAAGATCCTAACTTAAACACAGATACGCAGTATTTT.

Of note for this clonotype: A read error may explain this, as a much larger clone is one base away. The V call is TRBV20-1, the J call TRBJ2-5, with no clear D. Germline V gene lookup returns CDR1 DFQATT and CDR2 SNEGSKA (reference sequence). The CDR3 spans 14 residues. V dropped 5 bases and J dropped 4 bases, with 17 bases sitting between them. Written as DNA, the CDR3 is TGCAGTGCTTGCCTAGGAGCAGGACGAGAGACCCAGTACTTC. This codes for CSACLGAGRETQYF.

This clonotype has more than one count but fewer than ten. The genes are TRBV7-2 and TRBJ2-7; 7 bases align to TRBD1. The germline V gene has CDR1 SGHTA and CDR2 FQGNSA. The CDR3 extends over 13 amino acids. J was trimmed by 6 bases and V by 6 bases; bases with no gene match: 8. This CDR3 reads CASRPDRVSEQYF. DNA of the CDR3: TGTGCCAGCAGACCCGACAGGGTCTCCGAGCAGTACTTC.

The table lists this clonotype with a few counts. This chain connects TRBV3-1 to TRBJ2-3, with TRBD2 matching 10 bases. Germline assignment: CDR1 LGHDT and CDR2 YNNKEL (reference sequence). This CDR3 is 15 amino acids long. Trimming cost V 2 bases and J 5 bases; bases outside gene matches: 4. In nucleotides, the CDR3 is TGTGCCAGCAGCCAATCTAGGACTAGCGGAGATACGCAGTATTTT. It yields the protein CASSQSRTSGDTQYF.

CDR3 protein: CSADPGDSNQPQHF. In nucleotides, the CDR3 is TGCAGTGCTGATCCAGGGGATAGCAATCAGCCCCAGCATTTT. V is TRBV20-1 and J is TRBJ1-5; possibly TRBD1 for D (6 bases). Between the trimmed V and J ends, which lost 5 bases and 0 bases, there was a span of 11 bases. The CDR3 totals 14 residues. Germline V lookup: CDR1 DFQATT, CDR2 SNEGSKA (reference sequence).

This clonotype has more than one count but fewer than ten. The V and J genes are TRBV12-3 or TRBV12-4 and TRBJ2-3; tentatively, D is TRBD1 (6 bases). The CDR3 loop spans 12 amino acids. The V gene lost 5 bases and the J gene lost 8 bases, with 11 bases spanning the gap. The CDR3 region is CASSITQGTQYF. The CDR3 bases are TGTGCCAGCAGTATTACACAGGGTACGCAGTATTTT.

The chain has TRBV20-1 and TRBJ2-2; TRBD2 agrees at 11 bases. This CDR3 has 20 residues. The ends lost 2 bases at V and 2 bases at J; junction bases unmatched: 16. CDR1 is DFQATT, CDR2 SNEGSKA, per germline (reference sequence). Written as DNA, the CDR3 is TGCAGTGCTAGATCTAGACTAGCGGGGATACATTTACCCAACACCGGGGAGCTGTTTTTT. This gives the protein CSARSRLAGIHLPNTGELFF.

V is TRBV14 and J is TRBJ2-3, with unresolved D. CDR1 and CDR2 (germline): SGHDN, FVKESK. The CDR3 totals 13 residues. Between the trimmed V and J ends, which lost 4 bases and 6 bases, there was a span of 11 bases. The CDR3: CASSRDILDTQYF. The CDR3 bases are TGTGCCAGCAGCCGCGACATTCTGGATACGCAGTATTTT.

This clonotype was seen more than once but under ten times. The CDR3 region is CASRQGVTYEQYF. The CDR3 DNA sequence: TGTGCCAGCAGGCAGGGGGTCACCTACGAGCAGTACTTC. The chain couples TRBV6-5 to TRBJ2-7; 7 bases agree with TRBD1. V dropped 6 bases and J dropped 2; count of bases not matched to a gene: 4. Germline V CDR1 and CDR2: MNHEY, SVGAGI. CDR3 length: 13 amino acids.

The chain carries TRBV4-1 and TRBJ2-3, with D tentatively TRBD2 (5 bases). Per the germline V gene, CDR1 is MGHRA and CDR2 is YSYEKL. The CDR3 spans 17 residues. V lost 2 bases and J lost 1, with 16 bases in between. The CDR3 reads CASSQPPSVGGTDTQYF. CDR3 coding DNA: TGCGCCAGCAGCCAACCCCCGAGCGTCGGGGGCACAGATACGCAGTATTTT.

The sample holds one count of this clonotype. This chain uses TRBV7-9 with TRBJ1-2, with D perhaps matching TRBD1 (6 bases). Per the germline V gene, CDR1 is SEHNR and CDR2 is FQNEAQ (reference sequence). The CDR3 sequence is 16 residues long. Trimming pared 5 bases from V and 0 bases from J, leaving 16 bases between. The DNA for the CDR3 is TGTGCCAGCAGCCCTCAGACAGGACTTGCTAACTATGGCTACACCTTC. Translation: CASSPQTGLANYGYTF. The full variable domain, completed using reference TRBV7-9 and TRBJ1-2, is DTGVSQNPRHKITKRGQNVTFRCDPISEHNRLYWYRQTLGQGPEFLTYFQNEAQLEKSRLLSDRFSAERPKGSFSTLEIQRTEQGDSAMYLCASSPQTGLANYGYTFGSGTRLTVV.

The V gene is TRBV12-3 or TRBV12-4, the J gene TRBJ2-4; a weak D match, TRBD2 (6 bases). The CDR3 extends over 15 amino acids. V was trimmed by 5 bases and J by 0 bases, leaving 11 bases between them. CDR3 coding DNA: TGTGCCAGCAGTGACCTGGGACTAGCCAAAAACATTCAGTACTTC. It codes for CASSDLGLAKNIQYF.

This clonotype was detected only a few times. The V gene is TRBV9, the J gene TRBJ2-7, with a weak D call TRBD2 (5 bases). CDR1 SGDLS and CDR2 YYNGEE come from the germline V gene. CDR3 length: 15 amino acids. V was cut by 0 bases and J by 1 base, with 11 bases left in between. Here the CDR3 reads CASSVASGESYEQYF. CDR3 in DNA: TGTGCCAGCAGCGTAGCAAGCGGAGAGTCCTACGAGCAGTACTTC.

CDR3: CASSPTSGPYNEQFF. The DNA of the CDR3 is TGTGCCAGCAGCCCGACTAGCGGGCCCTACAATGAGCAGTTCTTC. The V call is TRBV7-3, the J call TRBJ2-1, with 10 bases lining up with TRBD2. The CDR3 has 15 amino acids. The V gene's germline CDR1 is SGHTA and CDR2 FQGTGA. The V gene end was trimmed by 5 bases and the J gene end by 2 bases; junction bases not matched to a gene: 3. Full variable domain (rest looked up from reference TRBV7-3 and TRBJ2-1): GAGVSQTPSNKVTEKGKYVELRCDPISGHTALYWYRQSLGQGPEFLIYFQGTGAADDSGLPNDRFFAVRPEGSVSTLKIQRTERGDSAVYLCASSPTSGPYNEQFFGPGTRLTVL.

This rearrangement joins TRBV5-1 to TRBJ2-1; D possibly matches TRBD1 or TRBD2 (5 bases each). V was shortened by 3 bases and J by 7 bases, with 20 bases between the two germline ends. Germline V lookup: CDR1 SGHRS, CDR2 YFSETQ. CDR3 size: 16 residues. CDR3 nucleotide sequence: TGCGCCAGCAGCTCCCTAGTTACCCGGGGCCATAATGAGCAGTTCTTC. Translated: CASSSLVTRGHNEQFF.

This clonotype was counted only a few times. The V and J genes are TRBV20-1 and TRBJ2-5; D call uncertain. Germline CDR1 DFQATT, CDR2 SNEGSKA (reference sequence). Trimming took 5 bases from V and 4 from J, leaving 11 bases between them. The CDR3 consists of 12 residues. Here the CDR3 reads CSARPPLETQYF. CDR3 in DNA: TGCAGTGCTCGGCCCCCCCTAGAGACCCAGTACTTC.

This clonotype was found a few times. This sequence joins TRBV7-8 and TRBJ2-7, with unresolved D. Trimming pared 2 bases from V and 0 bases from J, leaving 8 bases between. CDR3 length equals 14 residues. The germline V gene has CDR1 SGHVS and CDR2 FQNEAQ. The CDR3 DNA reads TGTGCCAGCAGCTTAAGCTTGGACTCCTACGAGCAGTACTTC. This codes for CASSLSLDSYEQYF.

This chain links TRBV11-1 with TRBJ2-5; D gene uncertain. In germline, CDR1 is SGHAT, CDR2 FQDESV (reference sequence). V lost 5 bases and J 1 base, leaving 23 bases between the germline ends. The CDR3 spans 18 residues. The CDR3 region is CASSPPLLTASPQETQYF. As DNA, the CDR3 is TGTGCCAGCAGCCCCCCCCTGTTAACAGCGAGCCCCCAAGAGACCCAGTACTTC.

The chain combines TRBV3-1 with TRBJ2-5; 7 positions agree with TRBD2. The V gene's germline CDR1 is LGHDT and CDR2 YNNKEL (reference sequence). There are 13 residues in the CDR3. The V segment lost 0 bases and the J segment 9 bases; nucleotides outside the gene matches: 4. CDR3 sequence reads: CASSQDGAGAQYF. In DNA form, the CDR3 reads TGTGCCAGCAGCCAAGATGGGGCGGGGGCCCAGTACTTC.